This T cell receptor (beta chain) was profiled in a study of T cell responses to AZD1222 COVID-19 vaccine. Overall study results and limits: Distributed over spike, vaccine-associated CD4 TCRs predominated at 160-218 and 743-854.

Germline CDR1 and CDR2: MDHEN and SYDVKM. This CDR3 has 13 residues. The V end was cut by 5 bases, the J end by 4 bases, with 12 bases between. TCRdb's table, derived via immunoSEQ multiplex PCR, lists solely in-frame clones and lacks some. This sample yields about 98,000 clones, of which approximately 85% are seen a single time; around 5.5% belongs to the top ten. This clone was recorded once. Its antigen is unknown. The sequence was obtained from an adult in good health. The source was peripheral blood, collected on day 0 of AZD1222 vaccination. The chain is built from TRBV28 and TRBJ2-7; no definite D call. CDR3 coding DNA: TGTGCCAGCAGTCCCCGGGTGGCATACGAGCAGTACTTC. Amino acids: CASSPRVAYEQYF.